This T cell receptor (beta chain) comes out of a study of shared clonotypes between healthy human individuals (dated by TCRdb to the early 2020s). Turning to the overall study: The cohort included three men and a couple of women between 18 and 49 years of age. Per donor, three plates each were used for CD4 naive and CD4 memory, two for CD8 naive, and one for CD8 memory. To increase sequencing depth and limit assay-specific biases, different laboratories used diverse techniques to prepare libraries and sequence TCR repertoires. Leukapheresis yielded between about 0.8 and 8.9 billion PBMCs per donor. To estimate repertoire size and how much clonotype sharing occurs between individuals, the study deeply sequenced the blood TCR repertoires of five healthy adults.

The junction carries 20 bases between V and J, which are trimmed by 4 bases and 8 bases respectively. Taken from cysteine to phenylalanine, the CDR3 has 16 residues. The entry retains the CDR3 DNA only, 48 bases that are in frame from base 1. CDR1 LNHDA and CDR2 SQIVND are derived from the germline V gene (reference sequence). Of note for this clone: The antigen this receptor binds is unknown. No much larger clonotype is one base removed from it; base qualities were not supplied.

Paper-wide results and their limitations: Because the study included only a small number of donors, the genetic and exposure-history diversity represented was limited. Clonotypes shared by all four sorted-subset donors showed higher generation probabilities than non-shared clonotypes. Estimated clonotype richness was generally larger for naive than for memory subsets. When several donors were compared, the shared fraction of clonotypes was approximately 5% for naive CD4, over 3% for naive CD8, roughly 2.5% for memory CD4, and roughly 0.4% for memory CD8. Pairwise subsampling indicated that sequencing depth was expected to affect the degree of clonotype sharing among donors. Incomplete sequencing was indicated by rarefaction of sorted-subset datasets, despite the large sequencing depth. Only blood was sampled, and tissue TCR repertoires likely differ from those in blood.

Healthy HIV-negative adults with no recently reported acute infections or vaccinations were included as donors. Every donor was a Caucasian adult residing in Nashville, Tennessee, USA. CD4+ T cells were enriched through magnetic negative selection, after which naive cells were positively selected on CD45RA and the remaining negative fraction served as the memory subset. Blood was obtained by leukapheresis, after which PBMCs were separated by Ficoll-Histopaque density gradient centrifugation and cryopreserved in liquid nitrogen vapor phase. Analytical flow cytometry was used to check the purity and quantity of every magnetically sorted T cell population. Genomic DNA was isolated from every sorted fraction and measured by UV absorbance on a Nanodrop 2000c. TCR CDR3 regions were amplified from genomic DNA by multiplex PCR using the deep immunoSEQ assay. Extracted genomic DNA from each cell subset was distributed evenly across all wells of several immunoSEQ 96-well plates, and each plate was treated as a replicate. For sorted subsets, 200 to 250 ng of genomic DNA, equivalent to around 31,000 T cell genomes, went into each replicate PCR. Purified libraries were quantified with a Qubit 3.0 fluorometer, sized on a Bioanalyzer 2100, and re-quantified with the KAPA Library Quantification kit. A separate single-read 150-cycle Illumina NextSeq 550 flow cell was used to sequence each immunoSEQ 96-well plate. Per the source publication's procedure: Because the immunoSEQ output included only junctional sequences and no quality scores, the filtering could not be the same as the filtering used for full-length reads. Sequences were annotated with PyIR, a Python wrapper for IgBLAST v1.9, using IMGT germline references to assign V/J genes and CDR3. Reads were filtered out if the reads had weak V/J assignments (E-value above 1e-6), no CDR3, stop codons, out-of-frame junctions, or ambiguous translated residues. V3J clonotypes were defined by identical inferred V gene, J gene, and CDR3 amino acid sequence. The percentage overlap between two repertoires was calculated by dividing the number of shared unique clonotypes by the size of the smaller repertoire. Richness of each repertoire was evaluated using RTK rarefaction, the Chao1 estimator, and Recon v2.1 estimates of unobserved clonotypes. Generation probabilities for all TCRbeta clonotypes obtained by the gDNA method from four donors were computed using OLGA. This immuneACCESS table, as held by TCRdb, lists in-frame sequences with V and J called but not all clones. Of the missing ones, under half trace to an unresolved V gene in checked studies; the others have no known cause. The V and J calls and the clone size are those of that table, but D and trimming were determined from the DNA. Recorded for this sample are 1.6 million or so clones; over 95% of them occurred a single time. The ten biggest clones cover approximately 1% of the sample.

The sequenced sample consisted of naive CD4+ T cells sorted from blood. The cell subset or site label for this specimen denotes: CD45RA+ positively selected. This TCR was sampled from a man aged 30 to 45 in good health. The rearrangement combines TRBV19 with TRBJ1-4; the D gene is possibly TRBD1, with 5 bases matching. CDR3 region: CASSTSQGTAWEKLFF. The DNA is as follows: TGTGCCAGTAGTACATCCCAAGGGACCGCTTGGGAAAAACTGTTTTTT.